The rows below give T cell receptor beta chains drawn from one sample of a study of shared clonotypes between healthy human individuals. Data came from immunoSEQ multiplex PCR; TCRdb stores just in-frame clones and leaves some out. Of approximately 500,000 clones listed, 78% are singletons. The sequencing input was PBMCs. The receptors shown here come from a woman in her thirties or forties in good health. Some clones in this sample may be carry-over from other donors' samples. CDR3s include the opening cysteine and the closing phenylalanine or tryptophan. D genes are given only for firm matches. Not every row has a clone size; where given, it reads once, few, many or a size class.

d_gene,abundance,j_gene,v_gene,CDR3aa,CDR3nt
NA,NA,TRBJ2-7,TRBV28,CASSQTAYEQYF,TGTGCCAGCAGCCAGACGGCCTACGAGCAGTACTTC
NA,NA,TRBJ1-1,TRBV30,CAWSIDSGTEVFF,TGTGCCTGGAGTATAGACAGTGGGACTGAAGTTTTCTTT
TRBD2,NA,TRBJ2-1,TRBV2,CASRAGPGYNEQFF,TGTGCCAGCAGAGCGGGGCCGGGCTACAATGAGCAGTTCTTC
TRBD1,NA,TRBJ2-4,TRBV19,CASSIGQGAKAKNIQYF,TGTGCCAGTAGTATCGGGCAGGGGGCAAAAGCCAAAAACATTCAGTACTTC
NA,few,TRBJ2-1,TRBV7-3,CASSPFGNSRDGNQFF,TGTGCCAGCAGCCCTTTTGGGAACTCGCGCGATGGGAACCAGTTCTTC
NA,NA,TRBJ2-3,TRBV11-2,CASSTQRGPGDTQYF,TGTGCCAGCAGCACTCAGAGAGGGCCGGGAGATACGCAGTATTTT
TRBD2,few,TRBJ2-3,TRBV6-1,CATTSGSSVTDTQYF,TGTGCCACGACTAGCGGGAGTTCCGTCACAGATACGCAGTATTTT
NA,NA,TRBJ1-6,TRBV10-3,CAISDRDIHNSPLHF,TGTGCCATCAGTGACCGGGACATACATAATTCACCCCTCCACTTT
NA,NA,TRBJ2-1,TRBV20-1,CSAPTSSEQFF,TGCAGTGCTCCCACTAGCAGTGAGCAGTTCTTC
TRBD2,few,TRBJ2-7,TRBV27,CASSLLAGGPYEQYF,TGTGCCAGCAGTTTGTTGGCGGGAGGGCCCTACGAGCAGTACTTC
TRBD2,NA,TRBJ2-1,TRBV28,CAHKREGRSYNEQFF,TGTGCCCATAAGCGGGAGGGCCGATCCTACAATGAGCAGTTCTTC
TRBD1,NA,TRBJ1-2,TRBV9,CASSTAPGQGARGDYGYTF,TGTGCCAGCAGCACAGCCCCGGGACAGGGGGCGCGAGGGGACTATGGCTACACCTTC
TRBD2,NA,TRBJ2-1,TRBV7-8,CASSLVGGLAGHYNEQFF,TGTGCCAGCAGCTTAGTAGGGGGACTAGCGGGTCACTACAATGAGCAGTTCTTC
NA,NA,TRBJ2-2,TRBV27,CASSFFSGTGELFF,TGTGCCAGCAGTTTCTTTTCGGGGACCGGGGAGCTGTTTTTT
NA,NA,TRBJ2-3,TRBV6-4,CASSDAGAADTQYF,TGTGCCAGCAGTGACGCAGGGGCGGCAGATACGCAGTATTTT
TRBD2,NA,TRBJ2-3,TRBV27,CASRPSGSSDTQYF,TGTGCCAGCAGGCCTAGCGGGAGTTCGGATACGCAGTATTTT